This T cell receptor beta chain was sequenced during a study of blood T cell repertoires in COVID-19. Study overall: Samples taken during acute and convalescent COVID-19 were collected in the United States, Italy and Spain. PBMCs, B-cell-depleted T cells, or T cells provided the cDNA or gDNA that made up the material.

This clone was found many times. Methods used by the authors: For nucleated cells, counts were estimated from reference gene primer amplification. Repertoires were generated with immunoSEQ multiplex PCR, while TCRdb's copy carries only in-frame clones and drops some. Clonal size and the V and J genes are those of that table, whereas D and trimming came from the DNA. This sample has 80,000 to 100,000 clones, with about four fifths found just once. The CDR3 has 16 residues. CDR1 and CDR2 (germline): SGHDT, YYEEEE. The V gene end was trimmed by 0 bases and the J gene end by 6 bases; junction bases not matched to a gene: 7.

Sequenced: peripheral blood. The rearrangement joins TRBV5-6 to TRBJ1-3; 9 bases line up with TRBD1. This sequence originates from a human donor in a cohort sampled during active COVID-19. CDR3 DNA sequence: TGTGCCAGCAGCTTGGAGGGCGGACAGGGGAAAAACACCATATATTTT. Translation: CASSLEGGQGKNTIYF.